The 25 T cell receptor beta chains presented below share a single source sample, sequenced in a study of blood T cell repertoires in COVID-19. The assay was immunoSEQ multiplex PCR, and TCRdb's table has in-frame clones only and misses some. Of approximately 380,000 clones listed, more than 75% are singletons. Material: PBMCs or T cells enriched from blood (not recorded which). The receptors here all came from a young woman who had recovered from COVID-19.

The chain carries TRBV19 and TRBJ1-1; no clear D gene. V was clipped by 2 bases and J by 0 bases, with 7 bases between them. The CDR3 length is 14 residues. Germline V lookup: CDR1 LNHDA, CDR2 SQIVND (reference sequence). Written as DNA, the CDR3 is TGTGCCAGTAGTATAACAAGTATGAACACTGAAGCTTTCTTT. Translation: CASSITSMNTEAFF.

The gene calls are TRBV7-2 and TRBJ1-1, with 10 bases identical to TRBD1. Germline assignment: CDR1 SGHTA and CDR2 FQGNSA. The CDR3 totals 14 residues. V was clipped by 3 bases and J by 5 bases; unmatched bases: 3. In DNA form, the CDR3 reads TGTGCCAGCAGCTTTGGGACAGGGGTTACTGAAGCTTTCTTT. Translation: CASSFGTGVTEAFF.

The chain combines TRBV5-1 with TRBJ2-1; 11 nucleotides match TRBD2. V dropped 0 bases and J dropped 7; count of bases not matched to a gene: 6. The CDR3 loop spans 16 amino acids. Germline loops: CDR1 SGHRS, CDR2 YFSETQ. The CDR3, as DNA: TGCGCCAGCAGCTTGGCCCCTAGCGGGGGGACTAATGAGCAGTTCTTC. It codes for CASSLAPSGGTNEQFF.

The V gene is TRBV14, the J gene TRBJ1-1, with D tentatively TRBD1 (6 bases). The germline V and J ends were trimmed by 4 bases and 6 bases, with 21 bases remaining between them. Germline V gives CDR1 SGHDN, CDR2 FVKESK. This CDR3 has 16 residues. The CDR3: CASSPQWGRGFSEAFF. The CDR3 coding sequence is TGTGCCAGCAGCCCCCAGTGGGGCAGGGGTTTTTCTGAAGCTTTCTTT.

This chain joins TRBV28 and TRBJ1-4; 7 bases agree with TRBD1. Trimming at V came to 4 bases and at J to 2 bases, leaving 13 bases not matched to a gene. Germline assignment: CDR1 MDHEN and CDR2 SYDVKM. The CDR3 runs 18 residues. This CDR3 reads CASSSLRDRKRTNEKLFF. The DNA of the CDR3 is TGTGCCAGCAGTTCTCTCCGGGACAGAAAGAGGACTAATGAAAAACTGTTTTTT.

The CDR3 nucleotides read TGTGCCAGCAGTGGATCGGGACGGACTACCTATGGCTACACCTTC. It specifies CASSGSGRTTYGYTF. This chain connects TRBV6-2 or TRBV6-3 to TRBJ1-2; possibly TRBD1 for D (5 bases). The CDR3 spans 15 residues. Trimming pared 5 bases from V and 4 bases from J, leaving 17 bases between. Looked up from germline, CDR1 is MNHEY and CDR2 is SVGEGT.

This chain uses TRBV7-9 with TRBJ1-2; D is unresolved. Germline V gives CDR1 SEHNR, CDR2 FQNEAQ (reference sequence). CDR3 length equals 13 residues. The V gene lost 3 bases and the J gene lost 3 bases, with 8 bases spanning the gap. Here the CDR3 DNA reads TGTGCCAGCAGCTTTACGGGTGACTATGGCTACACCTTC. Its protein product is CASSFTGDYGYTF.

The table lists this clone with a count of one. DNA of the CDR3: TGCGCCAGCAGACTAGCGGGGAGCACAGATACGCAGTATTTT. Its translation is CASRLAGSTDTQYF. This rearrangement joins TRBV10-2 to TRBJ2-3, with 10 bases lining up with TRBD2. Unmatched junction bases numbered 0, after V lost 6 bases and J lost 0 bases. The CDR3 totals 14 residues. CDR1 is WSHSY, CDR2 SAAADI, per germline.

V usage is TRBV27 and J usage is TRBJ1-3; the D gene is possibly TRBD1 (5 bases). V was trimmed by 6 bases and J by 0 bases, leaving 15 bases between them. Germline V gene sequence: CDR1 MNHEY, CDR2 SMNVEV (reference sequence). The CDR3 is 16 amino acids. In nucleotides, the CDR3 is TGTGCCAGCAGACAGAGACAGAATTTCTCTGGAAACACCATATATTTT. This gives the protein CASRQRQNFSGNTIYF.

A remark on this clone: This specimen includes other DNA sequences encoding the same CDR3. The chain employs TRBV6-5 and TRBJ2-3; D might be TRBD2 (6 bases). The V end was cut by 7 bases, the J end by 3 bases, with 11 bases between. Germline V CDR1 and CDR2: MNHEY, SVGAGI. CDR3 length: 13 amino acids. CDR3 residues: CASNRGSTDTQYF. CDR3 nucleotides: TGTGCCAGCAACCGGGGGAGTACAGATACGCAGTATTTT.

This sequence joins TRBV30 and TRBJ1-5; 7 nucleotides line up with TRBD1. Germline loops: CDR1 GTSNPN, CDR2 SVGIG (reference sequence). The CDR3 covers 14 residues. The J segment lost 7 bases and the V segment lost 5 bases, leaving 11 bases of the junction unmatched. The CDR3 nucleotides read TGTGCCTGGGCTAAACAGGGGTTGGACCAGCCCCAGCATTTT. Its protein is CAWAKQGLDQPQHF. The whole variable domain, filled in from reference TRBV30 and TRBJ1-5, reads SQTIHQWPATLVQPVGSPLSLECTVEGTSNPNLYWYRQAAGRGLQLLFYSVGIGQISSEVPQNLSASRPQDRQFILSSKKLLLSDSGFYLCAWAKQGLDQPQHFGDGTRLSIL.

V and J are TRBV6-5 and TRBJ1-5, with 7 bases lining up with TRBD1. Germline loops: CDR1 MNHEY, CDR2 SVGAGI. The J segment lost 4 bases and the V segment lost 8 bases, leaving 11 bases of the junction unmatched. This CDR3 has 15 amino acids. The DNA for the CDR3 is TGTGCCAGCCAAAACGACAGGGCCGGAAATCAGCCCCAGCATTTT. Translated, it gives CASQNDRAGNQPQHF.

This rearrangement joins TRBV7-8 to TRBJ2-5; D is perhaps TRBD2 (5 bases). V lost 10 bases and J 0 bases, leaving 9 bases between the germline ends. Germline CDR1 is SGHVS and CDR2 is FQNEAQ. This CDR3 comprises 12 residues. The CDR3 coding sequence is TGTGCCACCACGGGGTACCAAGAGACCCAGTACTTC. The encoded protein is CATTGYQETQYF.

This chain's CDR3 is CASSLRGDGSPLHF. The CDR3 DNA reads TGTGCCAGCAGCTTAAGGGGCGACGGGTCACCCCTCCACTTT. The V gene is TRBV5-4, the J gene TRBJ1-6; D possibly corresponds to TRBD1 (5 bases). CDR3 size: 14 residues. Trimming stripped 2 bases from V and 10 bases from J, with 13 bases between. Per germline, CDR1 SGHNT and CDR2 YYREEE (reference sequence).

This chain links TRBV7-2 with TRBJ1-1, with D unresolved. Trimming left V 3 bases short and J 1 base short, with 9 bases between. This CDR3 comprises 14 residues. The germline V gene encodes CDR1 SGHTA and CDR2 FQGNSA. The CDR3: CASSFEVRNTEAFF. CDR3 DNA: TGTGCCAGCAGCTTTGAGGTACGGAACACTGAAGCTTTCTTT.

This CDR3 reads CASSQVARGGGYGYTF. The CDR3 coding sequence is TGTGCCAGCAGCCAAGTCGCCAGGGGAGGGGGCTATGGCTACACCTTC. The chain employs TRBV3-1 (or the pseudogene TRBV3-2) and TRBJ1-2; a possible D gene is TRBD1 (6 bases). Per germline, CDR1 LGHDT and CDR2 YNNKEL (reference sequence). V lost 1 base, J lost 4 bases, and 16 bases lay in between. The CDR3 loop spans 16 amino acids.

This CDR3 reads CASSLAGTGSQSPLHF. The CDR3 coding sequence is TGTGCCAGCAGCCTCGCCGGGACAGGGAGCCAATCACCCCTCCACTTT. The J gene is TRBJ1-6, the V gene TRBV7-3, with TRBD1 matching over 9 bases. The germline V gene has CDR1 SGHTA and CDR2 FQGTGA. Unmatched junction bases numbered 12, after V lost 5 bases and J lost 10 bases. The CDR3 is made up of 16 amino acids.

The chain couples TRBV4-1 to TRBJ1-5; 8 bases are a match to TRBD1. Germline assignment: CDR1 MGHRA and CDR2 YSYEKL. Trimming took 0 bases from V and 8 from J; bases not matched to a gene: 6. The CDR3 is 15 residues long. The CDR3 region is CASSQDPGGTEPQHF. The CDR3 coding sequence is TGCGCCAGCAGCCAAGATCCAGGGGGCACTGAGCCCCAGCATTTT.

The V gene is TRBV30, the J gene TRBJ1-4, with D possibly TRBD1 on 5 matching bases. CDR1 and CDR2 from the germline V gene are GTSNPN and SVGIG (reference sequence). V lost 0 bases to trimming and J lost 2 bases, with 10 bases between them. This CDR3 contains 15 residues. DNA of the CDR3: TGTGCCTGGAGTGTAGGCCAGGGCACTAATGAAAAACTGTTTTTT. This encodes CAWSVGQGTNEKLFF.

This rearrangement joins TRBV1 to TRBJ2-7; the DNA was not used to check the table's D call, TRBD1. TRBV1 counts as a pseudogene. The CDR3 has 17 amino acids. The CDR3: CTSSQSARDRVPYEQYF. CDR3 nucleotides: TGCACCAGCAGCCAAAGCGCCAGGGACAGGGTACCCTACGAGCAGTACTTC.

The chain carries TRBV6-5 and TRBJ1-6; the D gene is possibly TRBD1 (5 bases). The germline V gene has CDR1 MNHEY and CDR2 SVGAGI. This CDR3 contains 15 residues. V lost 6 bases, J lost 12 bases, and 21 bases lay in between. The CDR3 DNA reads as TGTGCCAGCAGACCTGACAGAGTACCGCCTAAACCCCTCCACTTT. Protein: CASRPDRVPPKPLHF.

Of note for this clone: In the same sample, other DNA sequences code for this CDR3. The chain is built from TRBV3-1 (or the pseudogene TRBV3-2) and TRBJ2-5; no clear D. CDR3 length equals 12 residues. V was trimmed by 1 base and J by 4 bases, leaving 4 bases between them. Germline CDR1 is LGHDT and CDR2 is YNNKEL (reference sequence). As DNA, the CDR3 is TGTGCCAGCAGCCAAGGAGGAGAGACCCAGTACTTC. Protein sequence: CASSQGGETQYF.

The chain recombines TRBV2 with TRBJ1-2; D gene uncertain. The CDR3 is made up of 12 amino acids. CDR1 is SNHLY, CDR2 FYNNEI, per germline. The germline V and J ends were trimmed by 7 bases and 6 bases, with 12 bases remaining between them. The CDR3: CASKARKHGYTF. CDR3 bases: TGTGCCAGCAAGGCTAGGAAGCATGGCTACACCTTC.

The genes are TRBV13 and TRBJ2-7, with 9 bases that match TRBD1. The V gene's germline CDR1 is PRHDT and CDR2 FYEKMQ (reference sequence). The CDR3 is made up of 14 amino acids. Germline trimming cut 5 bases from V and 3 bases from J; bases unmatched to any gene: 5. Written as DNA, the CDR3 is TGTGCCAGCAGCCGCGGGACAGGGTACTACGAGCAGTACTTC. Residues: CASSRGTGYYEQYF. The full variable domain, with the rest looked up from reference TRBV13 and TRBJ2-7, is AAGVIQSPRHLIKEKRETATLKCYPIPRHDTVYWYQQGPGQDPQFLISFYEKMQSDKGSIPDRFSAQQFSDYHSELNMSSLELGDSALYFCASSRGTGYYEQYFGPGTRLTVT.

In DNA, the CDR3 is TGTGCCAGTAGTTCCGGGACAGGGGGCGCTAGCACAGATACGCAGTATTTT. Translated, it gives CASSSGTGGASTDTQYF. The V gene is TRBV19, the J gene TRBJ2-3; TRBD1 aligns across 12 bases. This CDR3 is built from 17 residues. With V trimmed by 5 bases and J by 0 bases, 6 bases remained unmatched. Germline V gives CDR1 LNHDA, CDR2 SQIVND (reference sequence).